Here is one T cell receptor beta chain with its context. Its antigen remains unknown. CDR1 is SQVTM and CDR2 is ANQGSEA in the germline V gene. The V and J ends lost 1 base and 3 bases respectively, with 14 bases between them. CDR3 length equals 15 residues. Sequencing of TCR beta drew on CD8+ and CD4+ T cells from blood. When the RNA was reverse transcribed, random hexamers were used with an input of about 0.5 to 1 ug. The authors amplified TCR beta CDR3 across 54 Vbeta and 13 Jbeta using immunoSEQ multiplex PCR. MiXCR was run by TCRdb on the immunoSEQ multiplex PCR reads, yielding one entry per CDR3 protein. The sample includes around 190,000 distinct CDR3 sequences, 90% to 95% of them seen just once. This specimen comes from a study of CD8 T cells in Susac syndrome. The study, taken as a whole, reports: As the study acknowledged, the number of individuals in its TCR sequencing and HLA analysis was relatively small.

Sequencing was performed on CD8+ T cells from PBMCs. This sequence was found in a human donor with multiple sclerosis. The rearrangement uses TRBV29-1 and TRBJ2-3; the D gene could be TRBD1 or TRBD2 (6 bases each). CDR3 loop: CSVEAASDRTDTQYF. CDR3 DNA sequence: TGCAGCGTTGAAGCGGCTAGCGACAGGACAGATACGCAGTATTTT.